The 2 T cell receptor beta chains below all came from one sample that was sequenced in a study of blood T cell repertoires in COVID-19. The method was immunoSEQ multiplex PCR; TCRdb's version includes in-frame clones alone and lacks a portion of them. The sample holds some 150,000 clones, about 80% seen once. Sequenced sample: peripheral blood. All receptors come from a woman in her 70s with acute or convalescent COVID-19.

The rearrangement links TRBV6-2 or TRBV6-3 to TRBJ1-1; TRBD1 might be the D (5 bases). The CDR3 loop spans 13 amino acids. The ends were cut back, 5 bases at V and 5 bases at J, with 12 bases in the middle. The germline V gene encodes CDR1 MNHEY and CDR2 SVGEGT. CDR3 nucleotides: TGTGCCAGCAGTCAGAACCAGGGTACTGAAGCTTTCTTT. Amino acid sequence: CASSQNQGTEAFF.

The gene calls are TRBV2 and TRBJ1-1; D is unresolved. The CDR3 is 16 amino acids. The V end was cut by 9 bases, the J end by 0 bases, with 20 bases between. Germline assignment: CDR1 SNHLY and CDR2 FYNNEI. The CDR3 region has the DNA TGTGCCAGTGAGGAACTCACTCCCTCGCTGAACACTGAAGCTTTCTTT. It codes for CASEELTPSLNTEAFF.